This T cell receptor beta chain was documented in a study of CD8+CD57+ T cells in acquired aplastic anemia. This clonotype was recorded many times. The antigen remains unidentified. The patients chosen for sequencing had shown expansion of CD8+CD57+ cells (detected by flow cytometry). Genomic DNA, the template, was used for profiling of the TCR beta VDJ and CDR3. Each CDR3 protein gets one entry after TCRdb re-called the reads with MiXCR. The sample carries about 40,000 distinct CDR3 sequences, 60% to 70% recorded once. Study conclusions and caveats: Simpson's diversity of CD8+ cells was not significantly different in patients compared with controls.

Sequencing was carried out using sorted CD4+, CD8+, or CD8+CD57+ T cells (not recorded which) from PBMCs. This receptor was identified in a human donor with aplastic anemia.

As DNA, the CDR3 is TGTGCCACCAGCACTATCTTAACAGGGGATGGAAACACCATATATTTT. This encodes CATSTILTGDGNTIYF. The rearrangement links TRBV15 to TRBJ1-3; 7 bases align to TRBD1. The CDR3 consists of 16 residues. The junction had 9 bases not matched to a gene; V was cut back by 4 bases and J by 3 bases. Germline V gene data show CDR1 as LNHNV and CDR2 as YYDKDF (reference sequence). The whole variable domain, remainder taken from reference TRBV15 and TRBJ1-3, is DAMVIQNPRYQVTQFGKPVTLSCSQTLNHNVMYWYQQKSSQAPKLLFHYYDKDFNNEADTPDNFQSRRPNTSFCFLDIRSPGLGDTAMYLCATSTILTGDGNTIYFGEGSWLTVV.